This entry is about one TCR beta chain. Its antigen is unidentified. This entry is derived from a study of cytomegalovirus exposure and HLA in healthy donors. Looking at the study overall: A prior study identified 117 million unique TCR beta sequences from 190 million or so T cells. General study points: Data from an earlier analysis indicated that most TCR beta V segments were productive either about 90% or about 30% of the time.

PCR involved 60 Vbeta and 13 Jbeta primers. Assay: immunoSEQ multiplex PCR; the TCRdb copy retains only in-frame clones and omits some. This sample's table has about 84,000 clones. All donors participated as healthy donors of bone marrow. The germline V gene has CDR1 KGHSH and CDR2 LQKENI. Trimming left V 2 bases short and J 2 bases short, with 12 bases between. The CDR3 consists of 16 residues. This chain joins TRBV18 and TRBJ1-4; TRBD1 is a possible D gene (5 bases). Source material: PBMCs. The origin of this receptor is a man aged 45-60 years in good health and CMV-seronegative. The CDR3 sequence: CASSPTQGRTNEKLFF. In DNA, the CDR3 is TGTGCCAGCTCACCAACCCAGGGTCGGACTAATGAAAAACTGTTTTTT.